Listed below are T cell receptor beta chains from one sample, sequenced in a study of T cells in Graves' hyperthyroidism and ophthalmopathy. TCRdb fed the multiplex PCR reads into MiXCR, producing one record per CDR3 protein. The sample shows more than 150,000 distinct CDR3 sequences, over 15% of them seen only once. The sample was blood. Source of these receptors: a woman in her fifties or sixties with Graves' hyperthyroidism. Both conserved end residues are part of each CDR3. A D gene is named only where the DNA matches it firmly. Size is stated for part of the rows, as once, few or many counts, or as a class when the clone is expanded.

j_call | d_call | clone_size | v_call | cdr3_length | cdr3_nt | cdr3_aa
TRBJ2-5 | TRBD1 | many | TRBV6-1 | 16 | TGTGCCAGCAGTCCTCGACAGGGGGATTTCTGGGAGACCCAGTACTTC | CASSPRQGDFWETQYF
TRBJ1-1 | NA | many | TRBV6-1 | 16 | TGTGCCAGCAGTTGCTATCGGGGGGGGATGAACACTGAAGCTTTCTTT | CASSCYRGGMNTEAFF
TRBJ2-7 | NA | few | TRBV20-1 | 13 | TGCAGTGCTAGAGATCGACTCCCCTACGAGCAGTACTTC | CSARDRLPYEQYF
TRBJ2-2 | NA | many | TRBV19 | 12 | TGTGCCAGTCCGGGGGACACCGGGGAGCTGTTTTTT | CASPGDTGELFF
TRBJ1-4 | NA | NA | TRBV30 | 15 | TGTGCCTGGACTGTACGGTCGAGACCCAATGAAAAACTGTTTTTT | CAWTVRSRPNEKLFF
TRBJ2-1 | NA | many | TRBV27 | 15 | TGTGCCAGCAGTTTTGTACAGGGACTATACAATGAGCAGTTCTTC | CASSFVQGLYNEQFF
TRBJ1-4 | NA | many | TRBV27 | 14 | TGTGCCAGCAGTTTAAAAGGGCCTAATGAAAAACTGTTTTTT | CASSLKGPNEKLFF
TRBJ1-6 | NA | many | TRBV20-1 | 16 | TGCAGTGCTAGAGTACAGGCAAGCTCCTATAATTCACCCCTCCACTTT | CSARVQASSYNSPLHF
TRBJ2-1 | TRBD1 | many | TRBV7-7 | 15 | TGTGCTAGCAGCTTAGGGACAGGGGGCAAAAATGAGCAGTTCTTC | CASSLGTGGKNEQFF
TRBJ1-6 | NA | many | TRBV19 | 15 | TGTGCCAGTAGTTTACAGACGGGGACGAATTCACCCCTCCACTTT | CASSLQTGTNSPLHF
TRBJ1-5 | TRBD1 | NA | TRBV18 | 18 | TGTGCCAGCTCACCGAGACAGGGGGAGGCAACCGTTAATCAGCCCCAGCATTTT | CASSPRQGEATVNQPQHF
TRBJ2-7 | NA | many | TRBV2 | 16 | TGTGCCAGCCAGCGAGGACCCCCCCAGGAGGCGGGAGAGCAGTACTTC | CASQRGPPQEAGEQYF
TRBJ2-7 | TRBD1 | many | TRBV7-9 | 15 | TGTGCCAGCAGCCCACCGGGACAGAAATCCTACGAGCAGTACTTC | CASSPPGQKSYEQYF
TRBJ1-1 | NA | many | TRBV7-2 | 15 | TGTGCCAGCAGCTTAGCTGTCGGGCTGGATACTGAAGCTTTCTTT | CASSLAVGLDTEAFF
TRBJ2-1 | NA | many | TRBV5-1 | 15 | TGCGCCAGCAGCTTTTCACCTGGAACTTACAATGAGCAGTTCTTC | CASSFSPGTYNEQFF
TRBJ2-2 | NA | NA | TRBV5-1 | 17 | TGCGCCAGCAGCTTGGATGGTGTTCGATCCTACACCGGGGAGCTGTTTTTT | CASSLDGVRSYTGELFF
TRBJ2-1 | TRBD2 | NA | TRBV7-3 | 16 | TGTGCCAGCAGCTCGAATAGCGGGAGCTCCTACAATGAGCAGTTCTTC | CASSSNSGSSYNEQFF
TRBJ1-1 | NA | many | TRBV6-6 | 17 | TGTGCCAGCAGTTACTCGATAGGGGGGCTGATACGGACTGAAGCTTTCTTT | CASSYSIGGLIRTEAFF
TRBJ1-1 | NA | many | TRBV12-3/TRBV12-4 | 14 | TGTGCCAGCACTTTGCAAGGACGGCGAGCTGAAGCTTTCTTT | CASTLQGRRAEAFF
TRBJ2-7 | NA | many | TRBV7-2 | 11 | TGTGCCAGCAGTAAAGGATACGAGCAGTACTTC | CASSKGYEQYF